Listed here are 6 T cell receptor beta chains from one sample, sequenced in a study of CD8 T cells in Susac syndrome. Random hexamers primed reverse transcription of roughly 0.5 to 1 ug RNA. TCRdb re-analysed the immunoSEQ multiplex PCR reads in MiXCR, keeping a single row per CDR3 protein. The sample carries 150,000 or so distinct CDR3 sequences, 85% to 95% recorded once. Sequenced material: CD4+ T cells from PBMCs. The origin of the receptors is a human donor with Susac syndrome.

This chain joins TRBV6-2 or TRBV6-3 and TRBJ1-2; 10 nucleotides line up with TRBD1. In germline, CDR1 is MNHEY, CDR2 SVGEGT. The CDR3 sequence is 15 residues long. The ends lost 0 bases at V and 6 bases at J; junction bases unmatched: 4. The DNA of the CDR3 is TGTGCCAGCAGTTACTCGACAGGGGGCGTCGATGGCTACACCTTC. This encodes CASSYSTGGVDGYTF.

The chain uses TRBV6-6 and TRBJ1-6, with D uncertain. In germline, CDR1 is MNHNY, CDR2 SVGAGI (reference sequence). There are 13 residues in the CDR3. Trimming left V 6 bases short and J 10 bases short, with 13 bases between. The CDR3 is CASRIKSNSPLHF. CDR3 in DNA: TGTGCCAGCAGAATCAAAAGCAACTCACCCCTCCACTTT.

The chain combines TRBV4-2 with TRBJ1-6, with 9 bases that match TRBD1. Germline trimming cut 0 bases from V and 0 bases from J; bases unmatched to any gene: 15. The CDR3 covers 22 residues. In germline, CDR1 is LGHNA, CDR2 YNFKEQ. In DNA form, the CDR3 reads TGTGCCAGCAGCCAAGATCCTCTGGGACAGGGACGACTCGACTCCTATAATTCACCCCTCCACTTT. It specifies CASSQDPLGQGRLDSYNSPLHF.

The CDR3 region has the DNA TGTGCCAGCAGGGGTAGGGACACTGAAGCTTTCTTT. It translates to CASRGRDTEAFF. The genes are TRBV7-9 and TRBJ1-1, with unresolved D. The V gene's germline CDR1 is SEHNR and CDR2 FQNEAQ (reference sequence). V was shortened by 6 bases and J by 3 bases, with 8 bases between the two germline ends. The CDR3 has 12 residues.

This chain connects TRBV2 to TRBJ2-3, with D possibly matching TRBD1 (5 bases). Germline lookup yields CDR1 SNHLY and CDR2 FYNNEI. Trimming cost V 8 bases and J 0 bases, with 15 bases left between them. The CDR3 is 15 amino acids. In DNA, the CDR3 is TGTGCCAGCTCGAAGGGGCTTGGGAGCACAGATACGCAGTATTTT. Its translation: CASSKGLGSTDTQYF.

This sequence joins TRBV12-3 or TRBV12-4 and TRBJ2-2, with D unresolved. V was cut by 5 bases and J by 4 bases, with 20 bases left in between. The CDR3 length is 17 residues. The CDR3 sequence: CASSPQVPIRGTGELFF. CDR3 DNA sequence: TGTGCCAGCAGTCCCCAGGTTCCAATACGTGGCACCGGGGAGCTGTTTTTT.